The sample holds a few counts of the clone carrying this T cell receptor (beta chain). Its antigen is as yet unknown. This entry comes from a study of T cell repertoires in cytomegalovirus infection. TCRdb recomputed calls from the reads with MiXCR, one row per CDR3 protein. Of approximately 700,000 distinct CDR3 sequences detected, approximately 34% appear once; the ten largest clones hold around 2.6%. Study observations and caveats: Cumulative public TCR beta family frequency identified carriers of CMV plus the relevant HLA.

CDR1 is MDHEN and CDR2 is SYDVKM in the germline V gene. The length of the CDR3 is 16 residues. V dropped 2 bases and J dropped 5 bases, with 19 bases sitting between them. The chain employs TRBV28 and TRBJ2-7, with D perhaps matching TRBD2 (6 bases). Sequencing was done on a sample of PBMCs. The clonotype comes from a human donor in good health (CMV status not recorded). Some clones in this sample may be carry-over from other donors' samples. The CDR3 DNA follows: TGTGCCAGCAGTTTAACAGTGTTGCGGGGCCGGGACGAGCAGTACTTC. Translation: CASSLTVLRGRDEQYF.